The 32 T cell receptor beta chains given below trace back to one sample, sequenced in a study of identical twins (dated by TCRdb to 2016 to 2017). Library preparation was by 5' RACE. The run used an Illumina HiSeq 2000. In-frame beta chains were kept once TCRdb had trimmed the public reads at Q25 with fastp and called clones with MiXCR. Entries that share a CDR3 protein sequence are merged under the most common genes and DNA. The sample contains a few hundred thousand distinct CDR3 sequences, about 8.3% of them found a single time. 2.1% of the sample is held by the ten biggest clonotypes. This same sample was also part of a study on yellow fever vaccine responses in identical twins.

Specimen: memory (CD45RO+) T cells sorted from blood. According to the study, the label for this sample's cell subset or site signals: CD45RO+ enriched T cells. Receptors were obtained from a woman younger than 30 in good health.

This chain uses TRBV6-2 or TRBV6-3 with TRBJ2-1; D gene uncertain. V gave up 2 bases and J gave up 5 bases, with 10 bases separating them. This CDR3 has 14 amino acids. In germline, CDR1 is MNHEY, CDR2 SVGEGT. The chain's CDR3 is CASSYVARNNEQFF. The CDR3 DNA follows: TGTGCCAGCAGTTACGTTGCTAGGAACAATGAGCAGTTCTTC.

This clonotype was detected ten times or more. The chain carries TRBV7-2 and TRBJ1-2, with 8 bases that match TRBD1. This CDR3 spans 16 amino acids. V trimming: 7 bases; J trimming: 5 bases; junction bases outside the gene matches: 15. CDR1 is SGHTA, CDR2 FQGNSA, per germline. Here the CDR3 reads CASTPSGQGAFYGYTF. The CDR3 DNA follows: TGTGCCAGCACCCCCTCGGGGCAGGGGGCTTTTTATGGCTACACCTTC. The full variable domain, in which reference TRBV7-2 and TRBJ1-2 provide the parts outside the CDR3, is GAGVSQSPSNKVTEKGKDVELRCDPISGHTALYWYRQSLGQGLEFLIYFQGNSAPDKSGLPSDRFSAERTGGSVSTLTIQRTQQEDSAVYLCASTPSGQGAFYGYTFGSGTRLTVV.

The V call is TRBV6-2 or TRBV6-3, the J call TRBJ2-7; either TRBD1 or TRBD2 may supply D (5 bases each). Trimming left V 1 base short and J 0 bases short, with 10 bases between. CDR3 size: 15 residues. CDR1 and CDR2 (germline): MNHEY, SVGEGT. The CDR3 nucleotides are TGTGCCAGCAGTTACTTGGGGACGGGCTCCTACGAGCAGTACTTC. Translation: CASSYLGTGSYEQYF.

In its sample, this clonotype was seen a few times. V and J are TRBV6-1 and TRBJ1-5; D is perhaps TRBD1 (6 bases). Germline lookup yields CDR1 MNHNS and CDR2 SASEGT. V lost 1 base to trimming and J lost 4 bases, with 8 bases between them. The CDR3 totals 14 residues. In DNA form, the CDR3 reads TGTGCCAGCAGTGAAGGGACAGAAAATCAGCCCCAGCATTTT. Translating it yields CASSEGTENQPQHF.

Ten or more counts support this clonotype. The rearrangement joins TRBV5-1 to TRBJ2-1, with 12 bases aligning to TRBD2. The V segment lost 3 bases and the J segment 7 bases; nucleotides outside the gene matches: 17. The length of the CDR3 is 19 residues. Germline V gene sequence: CDR1 SGHRS, CDR2 YFSETQ. For the CDR3, the DNA is TGCGCCAGCAGCTCACCCGGTAAGACTAGCGGGAGATCGAAGAATGAGCAGTTCTTC. Its protein is CASSSPGKTSGRSKNEQFF.

V and J are TRBV5-1 and TRBJ2-7; 13 bases agree with TRBD2. CDR3 size: 15 residues. The ends lost 3 bases at V and 2 bases at J; junction bases unmatched: 2. CDR1 SGHRS and CDR2 YFSETQ come from the germline V gene. The DNA for the CDR3 is TGCGCCAGCAGCTCCGGACTAGCGGGAGCCTACGAGCAGTACTTC. This sequence encodes CASSSGLAGAYEQYF.

Details on this clonotype: A much larger clone lies one base from this, so it may be a read error. The rearrangement links TRBV29-1 to TRBJ2-1; weak D call: TRBD2 (6 bases). Between the trimmed V and J ends, which lost 8 bases and 8 bases, there was a span of 22 bases. Germline assignment: CDR1 SQVTM and CDR2 ANQGSEA. The CDR3 has 14 residues. In nucleotides, the CDR3 is TGCAGCTTGGAGAGACAACTAGCTATCCATGAGCAGTTCTTC. It encodes CSLERQLAIHEQFF.

In this sample, this clonotype turned up a few times. This rearrangement joins TRBV3-1 to TRBJ2-7, with TRBD1 as a possible D gene (6 bases). The CDR3 spans 16 residues. Germline-derived CDR1 and CDR2 are LGHDT and YNNKEL (reference sequence). V dropped 5 bases and J dropped 4 bases, with 21 bases sitting between them. The CDR3 DNA follows: TGTGCCAGCAGCTCCTTCGGTACAGGGAAAAAGTACGAGCAGTACTTC. Translation: CASSSFGTGKKYEQYF.

This clonotype showed up just a few times. The rearrangement joins TRBV2 to TRBJ1-5; possibly TRBD1 for D (5 bases). The CDR3 length is 13 residues. Germline CDR1 is SNHLY and CDR2 is FYNNEI. V was clipped by 8 bases and J by 3 bases, with 11 bases between them. For the CDR3, the DNA is TGTGCCAGCCGGGAGACAGACAATCAGCCCCAGCATTTT. Residues: CASRETDNQPQHF.

The V call is TRBV10-3, the J call TRBJ2-7, with TRBD1 matching 7 bases. The junction had 13 bases not matched to a gene; V was cut back by 0 bases and J by 2 bases. CDR1 ENHRY and CDR2 SYGVKD come from the germline V gene. The CDR3 sequence is 18 residues long. This CDR3 reads CAISESFLSGGATYEQYF. In nucleotides, the CDR3 is TGTGCCATCAGTGAGTCCTTTCTTTCAGGGGGTGCAACCTACGAGCAGTACTTC.

The genes are TRBV27 and TRBJ2-3; D gene unclear. Trimming cost V 3 bases and J 2 bases, with 6 bases left between them. This CDR3 contains 13 residues. The germline V gene has CDR1 MNHEY and CDR2 SMNVEV (reference sequence). The CDR3 DNA is TGTGCCAGCAGTTTCCCCCACACAGATACGCAGTATTTT. Residues: CASSFPHTDTQYF.

V gene TRBV5-4 combines with J gene TRBJ2-3; maybe TRBD2 (5 bases). The germline CDR1 and CDR2 sequences are SGHNT and YYREEE (reference sequence). CDR3 length equals 15 residues. Trimming took 2 bases from V and 3 from J, leaving 13 bases between them. The CDR3 sequence is CASSFPDYSTDTQYF. DNA of the CDR3: TGTGCCAGCAGCTTTCCCGACTACTCGACAGATACGCAGTATTTT.

This clonotype came up a few times. The chain joins TRBV5-1 to TRBJ1-4; no definite D call. The V gene's germline CDR1 is SGHRS and CDR2 YFSETQ. V lost 4 bases and J 8 bases, leaving 12 bases between the germline ends. CDR3 length equals 13 residues. CDR3 loop: CASSDGSREKLFF. CDR3 bases: TGCGCCAGCAGCGACGGGAGCAGGGAAAAACTGTTTTTT.

The chain carries TRBV7-2 and TRBJ2-1; perhaps TRBD2 as D (5 bases). The CDR3 has 14 amino acids. The germline CDR1 and CDR2 sequences are SGHTA and FQGNSA. V was shortened by 6 bases and J by 2 bases, with 11 bases between the two germline ends. In DNA, the CDR3 is TGTGCCAGCAGAGCCGGAGGAACCTACAATGAGCAGTTCTTC. Encoded protein: CASRAGGTYNEQFF.

In its sample, this clonotype was seen many times. This CDR3 reads CASSQDTGGGAETQYF. CDR3 in DNA: TGTGCCAGCAGCCAAGATACTGGCGGGGGGGCTGAGACCCAGTACTTC. This rearrangement joins TRBV4-2 to TRBJ2-5; TRBD2 matches at 9 bases. The junction had 7 bases not matched to a gene; V was cut back by 0 bases and J by 5 bases. Per the germline V gene, CDR1 is LGHNA and CDR2 is YNFKEQ. This CDR3 is built from 16 residues.

There are a few counts of this clonotype. The chain employs TRBV12-5 and TRBJ2-7; no clear D gene. The CDR3 contains 14 residues. Germline V gene sequence: CDR1 LGHNT, CDR2 FRNRAP. The V and J ends lost 2 bases and 1 base respectively, with 9 bases between them. The CDR3 is CASGLPGPSYEQYV. CDR3 DNA sequence: TGTGCTAGTGGTTTGCCAGGACCTTCCTACGAGCAGTACGTC.

The sample holds many counts of this clonotype. The gene calls are TRBV14 and TRBJ2-4, with D possibly TRBD2 on 5 matching bases. The ends were cut back, 2 bases at V and 5 bases at J, with 16 bases in the middle. Per germline, CDR1 SGHDN and CDR2 FVKESK. The CDR3 is made up of 16 amino acids. The chain's CDR3 is CASSQRSGNMENIQYF. The CDR3 nucleotides read TGTGCCAGCAGCCAAAGGTCCGGGAATATGGAAAACATTCAGTACTTC.

The sample holds a few counts of this clonotype. This sequence joins TRBV9 and TRBJ2-5, with TRBD2 matching 12 bases. V trimming: 4 bases; J trimming: 4 bases; junction bases outside the gene matches: 8. The CDR3 loop spans 16 amino acids. Germline CDR1 and CDR2: SGDLS and YYNGEE. Here the CDR3 reads CASSPRLAGDPETQYF. Written as DNA, the CDR3 is TGTGCCAGCAGCCCCCGACTAGCGGGAGATCCAGAGACCCAGTACTTC.

The chain couples TRBV28 to TRBJ2-7, with D perhaps given as TRBD1 or TRBD2 (5 bases each). The CDR3 runs to 12 residues. Trimming cost V 5 bases and J 7 bases, with 12 bases left between them. Germline CDR1 reads MDHEN; CDR2 reads SYDVKM. The CDR3 coding sequence is TGTGCCAGCAGTCCTCGGGGCGGGGAGCAGTACTTC. Translating it yields CASSPRGGEQYF. Using reference TRBV28 and TRBJ2-7 for the parts outside the CDR3, the full variable domain is DVKVTQSSRYLVKRTGEKVFLECVQDMDHENMFWYRQDPGLGLRLIYFSYDVKMKEKGDIPEGYSVSREKKERFSLILESASTNQTSMYLCASSPRGGEQYFGPGTRLTVT.

The chain combines TRBV5-6 with TRBJ1-2, with 10 positions matching TRBD1. The CDR3 extends over 15 amino acids. The ends lost 4 bases at V and 6 bases at J; junction bases unmatched: 9. The germline gives CDR1 SGHDT, CDR2 YYEEEE. This CDR3 is CASSALGDRGHGYTF. The CDR3 DNA reads TGTGCCAGCAGCGCATTAGGGGACAGGGGCCATGGCTACACCTTC.

The table lists this clonotype with many counts. V gene TRBV10-3 combines with J gene TRBJ2-3; the match to TRBD1 covers 7 bases. CDR3 size: 12 residues. Germline V lookup: CDR1 ENHRY, CDR2 SYGVKD. V gave up 11 bases and J gave up 6 bases; unmatched junction bases: 8. CDR3 in DNA: TGTGCCGCCGGACAGGCTGGGGATACGCAGTATTTT. The encoded protein is CAAGQAGDTQYF.

The J gene is TRBJ2-1, the V gene TRBV6-1; TRBD1 matches 9 bases. Germline V gene sequence: CDR1 MNHNS, CDR2 SASEGT. J gave up 1 base and V 6 bases, and 4 bases lay outside the gene matches. This CDR3 has 15 residues. The CDR3 DNA is TGTGCCAGCAGCCGGGACAGGGCATCCTACAATGAGCAGTTCTTC. Protein sequence: CASSRDRASYNEQFF.

This clonotype was detected ten times or more. The CDR3 coding sequence is TGTGCCAGCAGCGCGGACAGGGTCAGAGATGAGCAGTTCTTC. Translating it yields CASSADRVRDEQFF. V and J are TRBV11-2 and TRBJ2-1; 8 positions match TRBD1. Losses at the gene ends were 5 bases for V and 8 bases for J; bases not matched to a gene: 8. The CDR3 is made up of 14 amino acids. CDR1 and CDR2 (germline): SGHAT, FQNNGV.

V and J are TRBV18 and TRBJ2-3; TRBD1 aligns across 8 bases. CDR3 length: 15 amino acids. In germline, CDR1 is KGHSH, CDR2 LQKENI. The junction had 7 bases not matched to a gene; V was cut back by 6 bases and J by 2 bases. The CDR3 nucleotides are TGTGCCAGCTCGGACAGGGTAGTAATCACAGATACGCAGTATTTT. Translated, it gives CASSDRVVITDTQYF.

This clonotype was recorded a few times. The chain is built from TRBV7-6 and TRBJ2-1; D gene unclear. Per the germline V gene, CDR1 is SGHVS and CDR2 is FNYEAQ. V dropped 0 bases and J dropped 9 bases, with 15 bases sitting between them. The CDR3 consists of 15 residues. The CDR3 coding sequence is TGTGCCAGCAGCTTAGCGGGGTCCCTTTCGGGTGAGCAGTTCTTC. Protein sequence: CASSLAGSLSGEQFF. Combining the CDR3 with reference TRBV7-6 and TRBJ2-1 gives the whole variable domain GAGVSQSPRYKVTKRGQDVALRCDPISGHVSLYWYRQALGQGPEFLTYFNYEAQQDKSGLPNDRFSAERPEGSISTLTIQRTEQRDSAMYRCASSLAGSLSGEQFFGPGTRLTVL.

There are many counts of this clonotype. J is TRBJ1-1 and V is TRBV7-9, with a possible D match to TRBD1 (6 bases). The germline V and J ends were trimmed by 1 base and 5 bases, with 17 bases remaining between them. The CDR3 contains 16 residues. The germline CDR1 and CDR2 sequences are SEHNR and FQNEAQ (reference sequence). The CDR3 reads CASSLVGGRLPTEAFF. DNA of the CDR3: TGTGCCAGCAGCTTAGTGGGGGGCAGGTTGCCGACTGAAGCTTTCTTT.

The CDR3 region has the DNA TGTGCCAGCAGCTTCGGTGAGGCGGGGGGGAGGCCGCAGTATTTT. Translation gives CASSFGEAGGRPQYF. The chain employs TRBV7-8 and TRBJ2-3; TRBD2 aligns across 9 bases. CDR1 SGHVS and CDR2 FQNEAQ come from the germline V gene. There are 15 residues in the CDR3. Trimming removed 3 bases from V and 10 bases from J; junction bases left unmatched: 11.

There are many counts of this clonotype. The rearrangement links TRBV29-1 to TRBJ2-1; no clear D. The ends were cut back, 1 base at V and 4 bases at J, with 14 bases in the middle. CDR3 size: 15 residues. From germline, CDR1 is SQVTM and CDR2 ANQGSEA. The CDR3 loop is CSVEGPKHRYNEQFF. The CDR3 DNA follows: TGCAGCGTTGAAGGACCCAAACACCGATACAATGAGCAGTTCTTC.

V and J are TRBV7-8 and TRBJ1-1; D remains unclear. This CDR3 is built from 13 residues. Trimming stripped 5 bases from V and 6 bases from J, with 13 bases between. Germline-derived CDR1 and CDR2 are SGHVS and FQNEAQ. CDR3 sequence reads: CASSPLLGSEAFF. The CDR3 region has the DNA TGTGCCAGCAGCCCGCTGCTGGGCTCTGAAGCTTTCTTT.

There are many counts of this clonotype. This chain joins TRBV4-2 and TRBJ1-1, with 9 bases lining up with TRBD1. CDR1 and CDR2 from the germline V gene are LGHNA and YNFKEQ. This CDR3 has 14 amino acids. V shed 4 bases and J 3 bases; nucleotides not matched to a gene: 3. This chain's CDR3 is CASSLQGAYTEAFF. CDR3 DNA: TGTGCCAGCAGCCTACAGGGGGCCTACACTGAAGCTTTCTTT.

Ten or more counts support this clonotype. The J gene is TRBJ1-2, the V gene TRBV10-3; D is possibly TRBD1 (6 bases). Germline CDR1 and CDR2: ENHRY and SYGVKD. The CDR3 loop spans 15 amino acids. V was cut by 3 bases and J by 8 bases, with 19 bases left in between. The CDR3, as DNA: TGTGCCATCAGTGACCCAACCCGGGGGGCTGAAGGCTACACCTTC. It codes for CAISDPTRGAEGYTF.

The gene calls are TRBV19 and TRBJ1-1; D unresolved. V shed 9 bases and J shed 3 bases, with 8 bases lying between them. The CDR3 sequence is 11 residues long. Germline loops: CDR1 LNHDA, CDR2 SQIVND (reference sequence). CDR3 DNA sequence: TGTGCCAGCCGGACCTACACTGAAGCTTTCTTT. Its protein product is CASRTYTEAFF.